Below, 17 T cell receptor beta chains from the same sample are listed, as sequenced in a study of control samples from healthy donors and cancer patients. TCRdb's table, derived via immunoSEQ multiplex PCR, lists solely in-frame clones and lacks some. The table has 150,000 or so clones, around 96% seen once. Material for sequencing was blood. These receptors came from a woman in her thirties or forties in good health.

V usage is TRBV9 and J usage is TRBJ1-4; D perhaps matches TRBD1 (5 bases). This CDR3 spans 17 amino acids. V was clipped by 0 bases and J by 7 bases, with 19 bases between them. Germline CDR1 SGDLS, CDR2 YYNGEE. CDR3 nucleotides: TGTGCCAGCAGCGTAGTTCCAAATGGGGGGACGGGTGAAAAACTGTTTTTT. Protein: CASSVVPNGGTGEKLFF.

J is TRBJ1-2 and V is TRBV5-6, with no clear D. This CDR3 has 13 residues. Germline lookup yields CDR1 SGHDT and CDR2 YYEEEE. Trimming took off 2 bases at V and 6 bases at J, with 11 bases between the two ends. In nucleotides, the CDR3 is TGTGCCAGCAGCTTTTCCGGGGTTGATGGCTACACCTTC. It is translated as CASSFSGVDGYTF.

The V and J genes are TRBV11-2 and TRBJ1-2; 8 positions agree with TRBD1. Germline V gives CDR1 SGHAT, CDR2 FQNNGV. This CDR3 comprises 15 residues. J gave up 4 bases and V 0 bases, and 4 bases lay outside the gene matches. The CDR3 DNA sequence: TGTGCCAGCAGCTTAGATCGGACAGGGCCCTATGGCTACACCTTC. Translating it yields CASSLDRTGPYGYTF.

The chain links TRBV19 to TRBJ2-1; perhaps TRBD2 as D (6 bases). Deletions cut 3 bases from V and 3 bases from J, with 15 bases between. This CDR3 is built from 16 residues. CDR1 and CDR2 (germline): LNHDA, SQIVND (reference sequence). The CDR3 bases are TGTGCCAGTAGTATGCCTTATAGCGGAGGCTACAATGAGCAGTTCTTC. Translated: CASSMPYSGGYNEQFF.

The chain links TRBV7-9 to TRBJ1-4; unclear D gene. CDR3 size: 17 residues. V was clipped by 4 bases and J by 3 bases, with 18 bases between them. CDR1 is SEHNR, CDR2 FQNEAQ, per germline (reference sequence). The CDR3 protein is CASSSRKEGAANEKLFF. CDR3 bases: TGTGCCAGCAGCTCCCGTAAGGAGGGTGCGGCTAATGAAAAACTGTTTTTT.

This clone has only one observation. The chain combines TRBV7-2 with TRBJ1-6; D is ambiguous. Germline CDR1 is SGHTA and CDR2 is FQGNSA. V was trimmed by 6 bases and J by 6 bases, leaving 18 bases between them. CDR3 length: 16 amino acids. CDR3 in amino acids: CASRSRAGRVNSPLHF. The CDR3 DNA reads as TGTGCCAGCAGATCCCGGGCCGGGAGAGTTAATTCACCCCTCCACTTT.

The chain recombines TRBV25-1 with TRBJ1-2; TRBD1 matches 8 bases. J gave up 5 bases and V 5 bases, and 10 bases lay outside the gene matches. The CDR3 totals 15 residues. CDR1 and CDR2 (germline): MGHDK, SYGVNS. The DNA for the CDR3 is TGTGCCAGCAGTCCCCAGGGGGCGCCCGTATATGGCTACACCTTC. This gives the protein CASSPQGAPVYGYTF.

The chain uses TRBV4-3 and TRBJ1-4; maybe TRBD1 (6 bases). Looked up from germline, CDR1 is LGHNA and CDR2 is YSLEER. Deletions cut 1 base from V and 7 bases from J, with 16 bases between. CDR3 size: 16 residues. The CDR3 DNA reads TGCGCCAGCAGCCAAGGATCTTGGGGGGCTACTGAAAAACTGTTTTTT. Its protein product is CASSQGSWGATEKLFF.

V is TRBV6-5 and J is TRBJ2-7; D not resolved. Germline CDR1 reads MNHEY; CDR2 reads SVGAGI. The CDR3 is 13 residues long. V gave up 2 bases and J gave up 5 bases, with 10 bases separating them. Here the CDR3 reads CASSYDRTHEQYF. The CDR3 DNA reads TGTGCCAGCAGTTACGATAGGACCCACGAGCAGTACTTC.

This chain links TRBV5-1 with TRBJ1-4; TRBD1 aligns across 8 bases. The junction had 8 bases not matched to a gene; V was cut back by 1 base and J by 12 bases. CDR3 size: 14 residues. CDR1 SGHRS and CDR2 YFSETQ come from the germline V gene. The CDR3 nucleotides are TGCGCCAGCAGCTTGATCCCCAGGGGGCGGGAACTGTTTTTT. Protein: CASSLIPRGRELFF.

The rearrangement uses TRBV29-1 and TRBJ1-2; maybe TRBD1 (6 bases). Trimming removed 7 bases from V and 7 bases from J, with 28 bases in between. CDR1 and CDR2 from the germline V gene are SQVTM and ANQGSEA. CDR3 size: 16 residues. This CDR3 is CSAESYRVAAAAGYTF. The CDR3 DNA reads as TGCAGCGCGGAATCGTACAGGGTGGCCGCAGCTGCTGGCTACACCTTC.

V gene TRBV4-3 combines with J gene TRBJ1-6; perhaps TRBD1 as D (5 bases). Germline lookup yields CDR1 LGHNA and CDR2 YSLEER. The CDR3 covers 15 residues. Trimming left V 6 bases short and J 0 bases short, with 9 bases between. DNA of the CDR3: TGCGCCAGCAGTGGGGGGAGCTCCTATAATTCACCCCTCCACTTT. It yields the protein CASSGGSSYNSPLHF.

The chain recombines TRBV18 with TRBJ2-1; 14 nucleotides agree with TRBD2. In germline, CDR1 is KGHSH, CDR2 LQKENI. Trimming took 5 bases from V and 1 from J; bases not matched to a gene: 10. CDR3 length: 19 residues. The CDR3 DNA follows: TGTGCCAGCTCAACGACTAGCGGGAGGGGTAAAAGGTCCTACAATGAGCAGTTCTTC. Translating it yields CASSTTSGRGKRSYNEQFF.

The chain recombines TRBV4-2 with TRBJ1-4, with D possibly matching TRBD1 (6 bases). Trimming took 0 bases from V and 7 from J, leaving 21 bases between them. CDR1 is LGHNA and CDR2 is YNFKEQ in the germline V gene. This CDR3 contains 18 residues. DNA for the CDR3: TGTGCCAGCAGCCAAGACCTCCTTGTCCAGGGGAGAGGTGAAAAACTGTTTTTT. The encoded protein is CASSQDLLVQGRGEKLFF.

The V gene is TRBV10-2, the J gene TRBJ2-2, with 10 bases aligning to TRBD2. In germline, CDR1 is WSHSY, CDR2 SAAADI. The CDR3 is made up of 17 amino acids. Trimming cost V 4 bases and J 4 bases; bases outside gene matches: 9. DNA of the CDR3: TGCGCCAGCAGTGCGCTCCCAGCGGGAGGGCCCACCGGGGAGCTGTTTTTT. Translation: CASSALPAGGPTGELFF.

As to this clone: A read error may produce the germline difference seen at one junction end. The chain joins TRBV6-5 to TRBJ1-6; D is undetermined. Per the germline V gene, CDR1 is MNHEY and CDR2 is SVGAGI. The CDR3 consists of 13 residues. The CDR3 reads CASSYYSNSSLHF. The CDR3 bases are TGTGCCAGCAGTTACTACAGTAATTCATCCCTCCACTTT.

The chain links TRBV18 to TRBJ1-2; the match to TRBD1 covers 9 bases. The CDR3 is 14 residues long. With V trimmed by 5 bases and J by 3 bases, 4 bases remained unmatched. Per the germline V gene, CDR1 is KGHSH and CDR2 is LQKENI. CDR3 in DNA: TGTGCCAGCTCAGGGGGACAGGGCTACTATGGCTACACCTTC. It encodes CASSGGQGYYGYTF.